The following is a TCR beta chain sequence with its context. What it binds is not known. Expressed TCRB transcripts got sequenced, as all isolated RNA was reverse transcribed. Assay: immunoSEQ multiplex PCR; the TCRdb copy retains only in-frame clones and omits some. The sample consists of about 410,000 clones, about 14% of them appearing once. This entry belongs to a study of beta chain features in type 1 diabetes. The overall study: Patients did not differ from healthy donors in age, gender or cell yield.

One heparinised draw, averaging roughly 0.12 L, was taken per donor. Populations isolated by sorting all had purity greater than 95%. Overall study findings and caveats: TCRB CDR3s were moderately but significantly shorter in Type 1 diabetes patients in all four CD4+ subsets.

Sample: naive CD4+ T cells from blood. The clonotype originates from a man between 25 and 39 years old in good health.

The CDR3 DNA is TGTGCCAGCAGCGTAGGGGCTGTCGGAAGCTCCTACAATGAGCAGTTCTTC. As protein: CASSVGAVGSSYNEQFF. The chain couples TRBV9 to TRBJ2-1; D remains unclear. Germline V CDR1 and CDR2: SGDLS, YYNGEE. The V end lost 0 bases, the J end lost 0 bases, and 13 bases lay between the germline ends. The CDR3 consists of 17 residues.